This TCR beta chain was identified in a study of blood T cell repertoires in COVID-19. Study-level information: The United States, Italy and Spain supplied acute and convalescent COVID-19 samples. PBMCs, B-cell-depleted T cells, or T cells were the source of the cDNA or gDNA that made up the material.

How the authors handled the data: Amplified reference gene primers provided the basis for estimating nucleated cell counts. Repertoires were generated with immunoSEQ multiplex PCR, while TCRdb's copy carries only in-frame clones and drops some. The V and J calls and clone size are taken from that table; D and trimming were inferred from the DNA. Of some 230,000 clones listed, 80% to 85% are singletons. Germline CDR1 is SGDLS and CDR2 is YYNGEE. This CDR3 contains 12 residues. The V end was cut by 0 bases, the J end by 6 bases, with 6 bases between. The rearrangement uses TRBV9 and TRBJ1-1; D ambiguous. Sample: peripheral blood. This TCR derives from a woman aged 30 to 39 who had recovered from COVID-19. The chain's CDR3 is CASSVGGAEAFF. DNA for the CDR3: TGTGCCAGCAGCGTAGGGGGAGCTGAAGCTTTCTTT.